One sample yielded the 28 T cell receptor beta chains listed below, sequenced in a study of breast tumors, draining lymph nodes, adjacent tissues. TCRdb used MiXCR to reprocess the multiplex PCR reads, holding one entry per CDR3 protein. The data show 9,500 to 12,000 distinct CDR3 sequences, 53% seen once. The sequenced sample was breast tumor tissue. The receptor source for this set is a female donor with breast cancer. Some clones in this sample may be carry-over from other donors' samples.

CDR3 loop: CASSWSPNSYEQYF. CDR3 in DNA: TGTGCCAGCAGCTGGTCGCCTAACTCCTACGAGCAGTACTTC. The genes are TRBV14 and TRBJ2-7; D gene ambiguous. The CDR3 extends over 14 amino acids. The germline gives CDR1 SGHDN, CDR2 FVKESK. The V gene lost 5 bases and the J gene lost 0 bases, with 11 bases spanning the gap.

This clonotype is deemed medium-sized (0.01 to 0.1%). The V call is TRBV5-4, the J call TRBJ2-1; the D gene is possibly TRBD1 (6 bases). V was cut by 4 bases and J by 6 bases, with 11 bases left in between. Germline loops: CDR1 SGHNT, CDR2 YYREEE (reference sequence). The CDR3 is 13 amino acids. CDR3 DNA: TGTGCCAGCAGCATTGCCAGGGGCAATGAGCAGTTCTTC. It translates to CASSIARGNEQFF.

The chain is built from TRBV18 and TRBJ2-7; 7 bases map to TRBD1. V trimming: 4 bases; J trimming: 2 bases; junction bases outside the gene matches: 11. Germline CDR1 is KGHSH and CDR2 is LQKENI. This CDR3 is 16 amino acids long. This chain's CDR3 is CASSLGTAESPYEQYF. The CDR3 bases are TGTGCCAGCTCACTCGGGACAGCTGAAAGCCCCTACGAGCAGTACTTC.

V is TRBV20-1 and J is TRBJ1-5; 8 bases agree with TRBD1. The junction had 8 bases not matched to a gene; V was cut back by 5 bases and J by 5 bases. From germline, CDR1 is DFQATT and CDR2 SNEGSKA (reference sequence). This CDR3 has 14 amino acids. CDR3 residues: CSAHGQGGDQPQHF. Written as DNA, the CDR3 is TGCAGTGCTCACGGACAGGGCGGTGATCAGCCCCAGCATTTT.

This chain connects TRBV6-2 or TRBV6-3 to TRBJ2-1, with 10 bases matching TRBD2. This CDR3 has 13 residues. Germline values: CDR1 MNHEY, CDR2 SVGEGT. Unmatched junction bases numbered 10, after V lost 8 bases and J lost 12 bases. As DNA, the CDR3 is TGTGCCAGCCGGGAATTAGCGGGAGGAAGGCAGTTCTTC. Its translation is CASRELAGGRQFF.

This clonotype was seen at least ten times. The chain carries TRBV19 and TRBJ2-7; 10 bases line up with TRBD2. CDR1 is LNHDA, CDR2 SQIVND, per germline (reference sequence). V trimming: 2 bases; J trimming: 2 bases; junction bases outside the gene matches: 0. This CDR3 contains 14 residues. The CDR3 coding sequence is TGTGCCAGTAGTATAAGCGGGAGGGCCTACGAGCAGTACTTC. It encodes CASSISGRAYEQYF.

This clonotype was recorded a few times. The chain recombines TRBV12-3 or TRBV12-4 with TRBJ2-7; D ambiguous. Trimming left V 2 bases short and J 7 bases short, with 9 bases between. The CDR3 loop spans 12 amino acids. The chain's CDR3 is CASSLLGGEQYF. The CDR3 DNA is TGTGCCAGCAGTTTACTTGGCGGAGAGCAGTACTTC.

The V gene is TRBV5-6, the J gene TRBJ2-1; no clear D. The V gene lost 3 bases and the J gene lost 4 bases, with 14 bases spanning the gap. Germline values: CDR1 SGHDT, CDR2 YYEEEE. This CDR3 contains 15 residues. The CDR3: CASSSPVAGYNEQFF. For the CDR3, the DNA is TGTGCCAGCAGCTCGCCGGTGGCCGGTTACAATGAGCAGTTCTTC.

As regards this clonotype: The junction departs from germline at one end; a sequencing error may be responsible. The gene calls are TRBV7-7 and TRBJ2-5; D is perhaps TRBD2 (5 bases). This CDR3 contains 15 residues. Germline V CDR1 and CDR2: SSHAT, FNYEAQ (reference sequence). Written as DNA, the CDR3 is TGTGCTAGCAGCTTAGGGAGAGGGAGATGGGAGACCCAGTACTTC. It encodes CASSLGRGRWETQYF.

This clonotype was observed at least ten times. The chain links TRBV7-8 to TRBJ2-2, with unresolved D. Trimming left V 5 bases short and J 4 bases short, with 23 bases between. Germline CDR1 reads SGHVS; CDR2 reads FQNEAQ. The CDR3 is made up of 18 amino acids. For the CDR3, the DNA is TGTGCCAGCAGCCCCACCCGGATCACTAATTTGATCACCGGGGAGCTGTTTTTT. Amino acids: CASSPTRITNLITGELFF.

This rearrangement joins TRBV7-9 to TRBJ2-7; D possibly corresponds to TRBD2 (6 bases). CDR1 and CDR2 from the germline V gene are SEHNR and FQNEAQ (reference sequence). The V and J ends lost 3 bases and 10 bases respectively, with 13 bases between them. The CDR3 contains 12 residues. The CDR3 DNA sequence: TGTGCCAGCAGCTTCTCACCGGGGGAACAGTACTTC. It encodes CASSFSPGEQYF.

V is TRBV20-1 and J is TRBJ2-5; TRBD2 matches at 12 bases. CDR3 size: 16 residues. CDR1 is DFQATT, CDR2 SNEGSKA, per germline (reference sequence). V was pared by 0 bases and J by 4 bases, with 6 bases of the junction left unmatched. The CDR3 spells CSARDPLAGGLETQYF. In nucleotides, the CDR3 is TGCAGTGCTAGAGATCCCCTAGCGGGAGGGTTAGAGACCCAGTACTTC.

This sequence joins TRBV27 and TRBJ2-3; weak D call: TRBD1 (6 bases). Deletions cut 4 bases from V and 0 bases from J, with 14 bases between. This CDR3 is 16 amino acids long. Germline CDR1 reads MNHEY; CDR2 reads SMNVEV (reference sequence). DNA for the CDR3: TGTGCCAGCAGTTCTGCCGGGACACGGAGCACAGATACGCAGTATTTT. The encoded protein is CASSSAGTRSTDTQYF.

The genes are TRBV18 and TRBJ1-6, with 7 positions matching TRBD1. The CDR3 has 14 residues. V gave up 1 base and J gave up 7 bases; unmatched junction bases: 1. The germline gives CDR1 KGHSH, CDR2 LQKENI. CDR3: CASSPQGANSPLHF. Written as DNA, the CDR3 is TGTGCCAGCTCACCACAGGGGGCGAATTCACCCCTCCACTTT.

CDR3 nucleotides: TGTGCCAGCAGCGTGGACAGGTTCACCGGGGAGCTGTTTTTT. As protein: CASSVDRFTGELFF. The chain is built from TRBV7-6 and TRBJ2-2; TRBD1 agrees at 7 bases. The CDR3 loop spans 14 amino acids. The germline V gene has CDR1 SGHVS and CDR2 FNYEAQ. Unmatched junction bases numbered 4, after V lost 5 bases and J lost 4 bases.

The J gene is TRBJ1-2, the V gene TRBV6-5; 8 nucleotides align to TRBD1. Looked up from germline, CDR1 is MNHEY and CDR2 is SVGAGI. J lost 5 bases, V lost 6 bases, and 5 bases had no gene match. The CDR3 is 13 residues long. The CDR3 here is CASRYGQGYGYTF. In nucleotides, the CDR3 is TGTGCCAGCAGATATGGACAGGGTTATGGCTACACCTTC.

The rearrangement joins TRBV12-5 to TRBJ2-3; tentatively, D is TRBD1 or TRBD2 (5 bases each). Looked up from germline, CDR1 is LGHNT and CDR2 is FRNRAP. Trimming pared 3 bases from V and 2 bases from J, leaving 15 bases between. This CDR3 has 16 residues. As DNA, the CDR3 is TGTGCTAGTGGTTTCGGGCAGGGACGCTTCACAGATACGCAGTATTTT. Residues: CASGFGQGRFTDTQYF.

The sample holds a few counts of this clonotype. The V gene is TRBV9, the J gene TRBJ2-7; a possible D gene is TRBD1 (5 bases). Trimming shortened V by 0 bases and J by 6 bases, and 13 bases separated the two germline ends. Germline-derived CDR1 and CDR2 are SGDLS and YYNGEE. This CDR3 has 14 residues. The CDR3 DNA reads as TGTGCCAGCAGCGTAGACGGGCAGGGCGGCGAGCAGTACTTC. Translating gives CASSVDGQGGEQYF.

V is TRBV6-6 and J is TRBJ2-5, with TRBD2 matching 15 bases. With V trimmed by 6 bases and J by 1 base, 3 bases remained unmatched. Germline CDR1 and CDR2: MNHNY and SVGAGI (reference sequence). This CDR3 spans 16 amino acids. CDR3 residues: CASSRTSGGAQETQYF. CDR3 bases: TGTGCCAGCAGCCGGACTAGCGGGGGGGCCCAAGAGACCCAGTACTTC.

In nucleotides, the CDR3 is TGTGCCAGCAGCGTAGGGGCGGGCCGCTCCTACGAGCAGTACTTC. This sequence encodes CASSVGAGRSYEQYF. V gene TRBV9 combines with J gene TRBJ2-7, with D perhaps matching TRBD2 (5 bases). Trimming took off 0 bases at V and 0 bases at J, with 10 bases between the two ends. From germline, CDR1 is SGDLS and CDR2 YYNGEE. The CDR3 runs 15 residues.

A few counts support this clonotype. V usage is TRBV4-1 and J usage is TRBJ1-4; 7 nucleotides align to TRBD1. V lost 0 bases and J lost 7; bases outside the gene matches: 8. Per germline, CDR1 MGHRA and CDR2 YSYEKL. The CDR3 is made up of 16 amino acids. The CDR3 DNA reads TGCGCCAGCAGCCAAGACGGGGACAGTGGCGGTGAAAAACTGTTTTTT. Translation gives CASSQDGDSGGEKLFF.

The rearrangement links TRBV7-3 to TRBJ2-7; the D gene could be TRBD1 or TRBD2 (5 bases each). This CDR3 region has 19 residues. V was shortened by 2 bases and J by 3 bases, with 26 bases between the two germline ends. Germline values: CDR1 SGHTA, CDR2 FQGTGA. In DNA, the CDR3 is TGTGCCAGCAGCTTAGGGACGGAACGACCTACCGGGGAGTTCTACGAGCAGTACTTC. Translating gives CASSLGTERPTGEFYEQYF.

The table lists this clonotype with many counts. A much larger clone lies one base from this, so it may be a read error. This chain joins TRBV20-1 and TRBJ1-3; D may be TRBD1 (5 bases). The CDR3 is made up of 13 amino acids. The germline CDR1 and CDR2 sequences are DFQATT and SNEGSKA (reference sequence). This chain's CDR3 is CSADSSSRNTIYF. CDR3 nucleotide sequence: TGCAGTGCAGACAGTTCCTCTAGAAACACCATATATTTT.

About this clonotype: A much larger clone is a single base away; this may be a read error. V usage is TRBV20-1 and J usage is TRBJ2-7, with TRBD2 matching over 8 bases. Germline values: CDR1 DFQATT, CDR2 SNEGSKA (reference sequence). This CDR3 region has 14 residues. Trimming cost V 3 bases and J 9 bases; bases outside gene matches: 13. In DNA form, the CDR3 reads TGCAGTGCTAGCCGCGGGAGGACACAACCAGTGCAGTACTTC. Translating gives CSASRGRTQPVQYF.

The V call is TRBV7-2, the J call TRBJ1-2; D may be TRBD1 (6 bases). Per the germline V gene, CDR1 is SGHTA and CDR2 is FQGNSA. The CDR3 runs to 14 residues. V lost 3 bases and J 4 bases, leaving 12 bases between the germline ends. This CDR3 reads CASSLGALGYGYTF. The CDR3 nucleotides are TGTGCCAGCAGCTTGGGGGCGTTGGGCTATGGCTACACCTTC.

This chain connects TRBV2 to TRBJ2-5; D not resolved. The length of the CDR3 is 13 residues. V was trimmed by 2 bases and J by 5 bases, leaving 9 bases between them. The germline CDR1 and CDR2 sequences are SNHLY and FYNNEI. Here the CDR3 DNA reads TGTGCCAGCAGTGAAATAGTGCGGGAGACCCAGTACTTC. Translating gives CASSEIVRETQYF.

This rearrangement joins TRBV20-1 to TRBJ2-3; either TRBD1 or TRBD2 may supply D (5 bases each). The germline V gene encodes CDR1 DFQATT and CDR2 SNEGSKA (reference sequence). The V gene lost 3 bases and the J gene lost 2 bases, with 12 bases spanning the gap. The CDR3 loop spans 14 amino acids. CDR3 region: CSARGVLFTDTQYF. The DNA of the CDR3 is TGCAGTGCTAGGGGGGTCCTCTTCACAGATACGCAGTATTTT.

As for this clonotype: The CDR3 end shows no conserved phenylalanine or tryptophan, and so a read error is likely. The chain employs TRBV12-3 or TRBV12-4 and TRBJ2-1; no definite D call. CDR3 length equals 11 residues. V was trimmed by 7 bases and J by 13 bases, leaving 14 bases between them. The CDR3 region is CASKAGLIQFL. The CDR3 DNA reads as TGTGCCAGCAAGGCCGGTCTAATCCAGTTCCTC.